These T cell receptor beta chains were read from a single sample in a study of T-cell reconstitution after alpha-beta-depleted transplantation in children. TCRdb independently ran MiXCR on the PCR reads; one entry per CDR3 protein. The table has about 460,000 distinct CDR3 sequences, roughly a tenth seen once. Here the sequenced sample was PBMCs, taken before TCRalphabeta/CD19-depleted stem cell transplant. The source is a child aged 2 to 10 with inherited bone marrow failure, due to receive a stem cell transplant. The CDR3 runs from the conserved cysteine through the conserved F or W. A D gene is named only where the DNA matches it firmly. The size entry is marked missing in some rows and otherwise reads once, few, many or a size class.

TRBJ2-7 many - TRBV29-1 CSVGVPSAESSYEQYF TGCAGCGTTGGGGTTCCTAGCGCAGAAAGCTCCTACGAGCAGTACTTC
TRBJ2-7 many - TRBV20-1 CSARRGRVHEQYF TGCAGTGCTAGAAGAGGGCGGGTCCACGAGCAGTACTTC
TRBJ2-3 many - TRBV24-1 CATSDFGSGLGDTQYF TGTGCCACCAGTGATTTTGGAAGCGGTCTGGGTGATACGCAGTATTTT
TRBJ2-3 many - TRBV25-1 CASSEPRGTDTQYF TGTGCCAGCAGTGAACCCAGGGGCACAGATACGCAGTATTTT
TRBJ2-3 - - TRBV28 CASSPHFNTQYF TGTGCCAGCAGTCCCCATTTCAATACGCAGTATTTT
TRBJ1-1 many - TRBV13 CASSPFSSNTEAFF TGTGCCAGCAGCCCCTTTTCGAGTAACACTGAAGCTTTCTTT
TRBJ1-1 many - TRBV4-3 CASSTLSNTEAFF TGCGCCAGCAGTACACTTTCGAACACTGAAGCTTTCTTT
TRBJ2-1 few - TRBV3-1 CASSQGGVNEQFF TGTGCCAGCAGCCAAGGCGGGGTCAATGAGCAGTTCTTC
TRBJ2-1 many TRBD1 TRBV5-1 CASSRGTGTSSYNEQFF TGCGCCAGCAGCAGAGGGACAGGAACGAGCTCCTACAATGAGCAGTTCTTC
TRBJ1-6 many - TRBV20-1 CSAGPPGSPLHF TGCAGTGCTGGACCCCCGGGTTCACCCCTCCACTTT